This TCR beta chain stems from a study of siplizumab effects on memory and regulatory T cells. Broader study findings: Naive T cells were seemingly more diverse than memory cells, and major contributions to the alloresponse seemed to be made by them.

Assay: immunoSEQ multiplex PCR; the TCRdb copy retains only in-frame clones and omits some. The table has about 100,000 clones, just under 95% seen once. Remarks on this clone: The antigen remains unidentified.

The CDR3 runs 19 residues. The ends lost 5 bases at V and 0 bases at J; junction bases unmatched: 12. Germline V gene lookup returns CDR1 SGHRS and CDR2 YFSETQ. The chain is built from TRBV5-1 and TRBJ2-6, with 9 bases fitting TRBD1. The receptor was isolated from a human donor in good health. Sample: non-Treg CD4+ T cells sorted from blood. The CDR3 loop reads CASRYPGQGLDSGANVLTF. The CDR3 DNA is TGCGCCAGCAGATACCCGGGACAGGGCTTAGACTCTGGGGCCAACGTCCTGACTTTC.